This T cell receptor beta chain was sequenced in a study of T cell responses to AZD1222 COVID-19 vaccine. Clones were sequenced by immunoSEQ multiplex PCR, and TCRdb holds only the in-frame ones, with some missing. Of 92,000 or so clones listed, over 75% are singletons. Comments on this clone: Its antigen is undetermined.

The germline V and J ends were trimmed by 3 bases and 8 bases, with 11 bases remaining between them. The CDR3 runs to 13 residues. CDR1 and CDR2 (germline): LNHDA, SQIVND (reference sequence). Findings of the study overall: Just a handful of AZD1222 recipients tested seropositive at baseline.

The source of this sequence is an adult who received the AZD1222 COVID-19 vaccine. This specimen was peripheral blood, taken 28 days after the second AZD1222 dose. The chain employs TRBV19 and TRBJ1-5; no clear D gene. The CDR3 nucleotides are TGTGCCAGTAGTATTAGGCTCTGGGAGCCCCAGCATTTT. It yields the protein CASSIRLWEPQHF.